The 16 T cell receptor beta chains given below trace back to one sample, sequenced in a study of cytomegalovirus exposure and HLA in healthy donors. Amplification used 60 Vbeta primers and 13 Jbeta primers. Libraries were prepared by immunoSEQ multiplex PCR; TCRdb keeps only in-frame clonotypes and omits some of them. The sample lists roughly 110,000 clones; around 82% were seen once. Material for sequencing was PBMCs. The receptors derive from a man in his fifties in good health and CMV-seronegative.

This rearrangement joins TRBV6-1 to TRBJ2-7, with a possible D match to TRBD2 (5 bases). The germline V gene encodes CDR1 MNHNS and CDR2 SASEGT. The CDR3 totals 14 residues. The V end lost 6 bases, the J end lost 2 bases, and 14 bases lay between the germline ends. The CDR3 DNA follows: TGTGCCAGCAGGCTCGACGGGGAAACCTACGAGCAGTACGTC. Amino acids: CASRLDGETYEQYV.

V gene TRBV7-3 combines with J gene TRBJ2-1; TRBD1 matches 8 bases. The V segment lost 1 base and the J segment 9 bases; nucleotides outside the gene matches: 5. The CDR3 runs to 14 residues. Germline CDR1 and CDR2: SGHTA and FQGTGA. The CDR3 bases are TGTGCCAGCAGCTTAAGACAGGGGTGGGGTGAGCAGTTCTTC. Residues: CASSLRQGWGEQFF. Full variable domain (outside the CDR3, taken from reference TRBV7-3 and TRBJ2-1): GAGVSQTPSNKVTEKGKYVELRCDPISGHTALYWYRQSLGQGPEFLIYFQGTGAADDSGLPNDRFFAVRPEGSVSTLKIQRTERGDSAVYLCASSLRQGWGEQFFGPGTRLTVL.

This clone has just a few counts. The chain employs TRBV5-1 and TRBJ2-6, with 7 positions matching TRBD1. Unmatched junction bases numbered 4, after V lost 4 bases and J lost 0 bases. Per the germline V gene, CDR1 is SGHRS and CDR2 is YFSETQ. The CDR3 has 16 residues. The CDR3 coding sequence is TGCGCCAGCAGCCCGGGGACAGTCTCTGGGGCCAACGTCCTGACTTTC. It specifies CASSPGTVSGANVLTF.

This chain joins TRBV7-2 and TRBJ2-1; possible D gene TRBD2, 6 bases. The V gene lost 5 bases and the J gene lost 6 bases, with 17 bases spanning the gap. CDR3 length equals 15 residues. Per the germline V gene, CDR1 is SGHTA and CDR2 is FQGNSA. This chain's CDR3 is CASSGALGGFNEQFF. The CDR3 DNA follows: TGTGCCAGCAGCGGAGCCTTGGGGGGTTTCAATGAGCAGTTCTTC.

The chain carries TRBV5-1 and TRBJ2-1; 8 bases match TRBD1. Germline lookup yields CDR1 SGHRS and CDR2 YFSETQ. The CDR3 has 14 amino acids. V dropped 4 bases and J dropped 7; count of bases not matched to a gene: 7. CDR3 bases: TGCGCCAGCAGCCGACGGACAGGGAGGAATGAGCAGTTCTTC. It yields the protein CASSRRTGRNEQFF. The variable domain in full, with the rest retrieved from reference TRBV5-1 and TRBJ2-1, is KAGVTQTPRYLIKTRGQQVTLSCSPISGHRSVSWYQQTPGQGLQFLFEYFSETQRNKGNFPGRFSGRQFSNSRSEMNVSTLELGDSALYLCASSRRTGRNEQFFGPGTRLTVL.

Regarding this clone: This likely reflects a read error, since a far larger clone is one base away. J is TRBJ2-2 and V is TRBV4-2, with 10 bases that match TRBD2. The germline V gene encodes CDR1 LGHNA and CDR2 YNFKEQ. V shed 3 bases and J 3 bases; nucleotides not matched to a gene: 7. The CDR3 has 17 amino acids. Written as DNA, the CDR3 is TGTGCCAGCAGCCATAGATTAGCGGGGGGTTACACCGGGGAGCTGTTTTTT. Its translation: CASSHRLAGGYTGELFF.

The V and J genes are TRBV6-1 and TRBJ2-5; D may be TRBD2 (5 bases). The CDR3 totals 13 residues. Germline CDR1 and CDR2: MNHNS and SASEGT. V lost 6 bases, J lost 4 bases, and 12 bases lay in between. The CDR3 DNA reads TGTGCCAGCAGCTTTCTAGCTGGAGAGACCCAGTACTTC. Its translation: CASSFLAGETQYF.

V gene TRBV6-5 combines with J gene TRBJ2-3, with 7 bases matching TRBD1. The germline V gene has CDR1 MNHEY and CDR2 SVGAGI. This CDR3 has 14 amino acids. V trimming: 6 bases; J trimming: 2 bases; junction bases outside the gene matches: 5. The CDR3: CASRPRGLTDTQYF. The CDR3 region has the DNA TGTGCCAGCAGGCCGAGGGGGCTCACAGATACGCAGTATTTT.

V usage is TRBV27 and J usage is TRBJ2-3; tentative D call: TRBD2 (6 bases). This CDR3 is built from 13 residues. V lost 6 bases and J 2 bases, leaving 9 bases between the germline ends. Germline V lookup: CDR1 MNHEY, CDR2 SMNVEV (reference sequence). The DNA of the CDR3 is TGTGCCAGCAGGGGCGGGGCCACAGATACGCAGTATTTT. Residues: CASRGGATDTQYF.

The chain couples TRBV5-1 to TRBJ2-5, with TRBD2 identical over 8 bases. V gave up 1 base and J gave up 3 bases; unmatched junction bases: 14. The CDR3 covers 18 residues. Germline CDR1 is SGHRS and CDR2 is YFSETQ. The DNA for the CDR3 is TGCGCCAGCAGCTTGAGACCCCGTGGACGGGGGGGCGAAGAGACCCAGTACTTC. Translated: CASSLRPRGRGGEETQYF.

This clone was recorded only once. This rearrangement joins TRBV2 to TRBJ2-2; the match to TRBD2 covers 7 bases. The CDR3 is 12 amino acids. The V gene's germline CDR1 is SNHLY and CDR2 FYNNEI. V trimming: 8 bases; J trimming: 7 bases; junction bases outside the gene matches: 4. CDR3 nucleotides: TGTGCCAGCGCCGGGGAGGGCGGGGAGCTGTTTTTT. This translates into CASAGEGGELFF.

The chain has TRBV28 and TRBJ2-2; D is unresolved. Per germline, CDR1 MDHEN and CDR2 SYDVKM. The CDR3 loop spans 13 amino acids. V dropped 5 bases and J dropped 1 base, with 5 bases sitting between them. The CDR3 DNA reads TGTGCCAGCAGTCCCAGGAACACCGGGGAGCTGTTTTTT. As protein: CASSPRNTGELFF.

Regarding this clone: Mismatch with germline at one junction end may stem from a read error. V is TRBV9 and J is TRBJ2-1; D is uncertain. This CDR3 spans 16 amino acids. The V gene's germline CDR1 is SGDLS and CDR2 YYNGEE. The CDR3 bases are TGTGCCACCAGCCCCTCTCTCTCCGGCGGCTACAATGAGCAGTTCTTC. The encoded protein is CATSPSLSGGYNEQFF. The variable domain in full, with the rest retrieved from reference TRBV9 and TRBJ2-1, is DSGVTQTPKHLITATGQRVTLRCSPRSGDLSVYWYQQSLDQGLQFLIQYYNGEERAKGNILERFSAQQFPDLHSELNLSSLELGDSALYFCATSPSLSGGYNEQFFGPGTRLTVL.

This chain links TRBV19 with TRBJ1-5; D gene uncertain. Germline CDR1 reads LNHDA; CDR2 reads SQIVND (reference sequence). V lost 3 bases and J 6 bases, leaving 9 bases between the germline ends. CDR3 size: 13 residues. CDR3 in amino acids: CASSIRGFQPQHF. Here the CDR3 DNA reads TGTGCCAGTAGTATTCGCGGGTTTCAGCCCCAGCATTTT.

CDR3 bases: TGCGCCAGCAGCTTGGCCAACGGGGGGCGGGAAGAGACCCAGTACTTC. Protein: CASSLANGGREETQYF. The chain links TRBV5-1 to TRBJ2-5; possibly TRBD2 for D (7 bases). Germline lookup yields CDR1 SGHRS and CDR2 YFSETQ. The CDR3 loop spans 16 amino acids. Trimming removed 0 bases at V and 3 bases at J, with 15 bases between.

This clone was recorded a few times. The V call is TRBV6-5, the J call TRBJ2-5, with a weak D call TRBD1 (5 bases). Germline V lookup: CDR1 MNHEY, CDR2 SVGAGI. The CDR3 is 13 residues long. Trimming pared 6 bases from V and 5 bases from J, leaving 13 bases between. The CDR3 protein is CASSPQGRETQYF. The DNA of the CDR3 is TGTGCCAGCAGCCCTCAGGGTCGGGAGACCCAGTACTTC.